The 4 T cell receptor beta chains reported below all come from one sample, sequenced in a study of early T cells in non-severe SARS-CoV-2 infection. TCRdb fed the 5' RACE reads into MiXCR, producing one record per CDR3 protein. The profile shows tens of thousands of distinct CDR3 sequences, roughly 6.1% of them singletons. Sequenced: whole blood. The source of these receptors is an adult who was a healthcare worker with PCR-confirmed SARS-CoV-2 infection or an uninfected control (not recorded which).

This clonotype occurred many times. V and J are TRBV12-3 or TRBV12-4 and TRBJ1-6; tentative D call: TRBD1 (6 bases). Trimming took 3 bases from V and 9 from J, leaving 9 bases between them. This CDR3 comprises 13 residues. The CDR3 is CASSLGGGSPLHF. In DNA form, the CDR3 reads TGTGCCAGCAGTTTGGGGGGCGGTTCACCCCTCCACTTT.

The chain couples TRBV3-1 to TRBJ2-1; no firm D call. Germline CDR1 is LGHDT and CDR2 is YNNKEL (reference sequence). Between the trimmed V and J ends, which lost 5 bases and 7 bases, there was a span of 6 bases. CDR3 length: 11 amino acids. CDR3 DNA sequence: TGTGCCAGCAGCTTCCTAAATGAGCAGTTCTTC. This gives the protein CASSFLNEQFF.

The chain carries TRBV6-5 and TRBJ2-7, with 7 bases that match TRBD2. V lost 2 bases, J lost 3 bases, and 4 bases stayed unmatched. Per the germline V gene, CDR1 is MNHEY and CDR2 is SVGAGI. The CDR3 has 14 residues. CDR3 in amino acids: CASSYGAGYYEQYF. CDR3 DNA: TGTGCCAGCAGTTACGGAGCGGGATACTACGAGCAGTACTTC.

In its sample, this clonotype was seen many times. CDR3 DNA: TGTGCCAGCAGCTTGGGACAGTTTGAAGGGGAAGCTTTCTTT. Translated, it gives CASSLGQFEGEAFF. The rearrangement links TRBV5-6 to TRBJ1-1; a possible D gene is TRBD1 (5 bases). V gave up 0 bases and J gave up 8 bases, with 14 bases separating them. Germline lookup yields CDR1 SGHDT and CDR2 YYEEEE. This CDR3 is built from 14 residues.